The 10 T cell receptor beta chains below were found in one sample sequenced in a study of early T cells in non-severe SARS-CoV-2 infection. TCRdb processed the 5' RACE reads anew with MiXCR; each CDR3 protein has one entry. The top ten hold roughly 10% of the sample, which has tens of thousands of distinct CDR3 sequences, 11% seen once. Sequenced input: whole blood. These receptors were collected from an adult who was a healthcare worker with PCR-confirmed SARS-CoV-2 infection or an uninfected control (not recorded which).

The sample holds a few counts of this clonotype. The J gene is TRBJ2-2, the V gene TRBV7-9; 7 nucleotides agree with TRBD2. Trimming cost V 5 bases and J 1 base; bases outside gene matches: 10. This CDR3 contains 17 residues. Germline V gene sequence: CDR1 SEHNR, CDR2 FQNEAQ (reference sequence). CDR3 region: CASSRSLTSENTGELFF. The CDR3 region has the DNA TGTGCCAGCAGCCGCTCCCTCACTAGCGAGAACACCGGGGAGCTGTTTTTT.

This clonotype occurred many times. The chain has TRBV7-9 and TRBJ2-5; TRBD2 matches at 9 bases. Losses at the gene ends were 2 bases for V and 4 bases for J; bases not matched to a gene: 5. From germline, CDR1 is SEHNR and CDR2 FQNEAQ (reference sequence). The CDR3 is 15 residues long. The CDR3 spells CASSLSSGVGETQYF. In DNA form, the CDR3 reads TGTGCCAGCAGCTTATCTAGCGGGGTTGGAGAGACCCAGTACTTC.

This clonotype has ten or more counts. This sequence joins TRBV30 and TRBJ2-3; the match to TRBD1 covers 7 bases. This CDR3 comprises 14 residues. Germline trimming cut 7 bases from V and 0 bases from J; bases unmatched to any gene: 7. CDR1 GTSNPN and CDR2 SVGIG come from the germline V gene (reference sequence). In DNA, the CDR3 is TGTGCCTTCGCGACAGGGTTAAGCACAGATACGCAGTATTTT. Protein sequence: CAFATGLSTDTQYF.

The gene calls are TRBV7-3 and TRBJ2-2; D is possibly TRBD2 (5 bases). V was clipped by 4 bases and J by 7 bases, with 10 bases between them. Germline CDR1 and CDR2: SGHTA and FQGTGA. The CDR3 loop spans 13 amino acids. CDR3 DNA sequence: TGTGCCAGCAGCTCCCTAGGAGGCGGGGAGCTGTTTTTT. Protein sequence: CASSSLGGGELFF.

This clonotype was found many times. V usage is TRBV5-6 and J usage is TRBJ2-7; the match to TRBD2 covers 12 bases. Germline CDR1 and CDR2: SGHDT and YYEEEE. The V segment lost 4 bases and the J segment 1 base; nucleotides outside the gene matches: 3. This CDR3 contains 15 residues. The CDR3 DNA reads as TGTGCCAGCAGCCCGACTAGCGGGGGTTCCTACGAGCAGTACTTC. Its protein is CASSPTSGGSYEQYF.

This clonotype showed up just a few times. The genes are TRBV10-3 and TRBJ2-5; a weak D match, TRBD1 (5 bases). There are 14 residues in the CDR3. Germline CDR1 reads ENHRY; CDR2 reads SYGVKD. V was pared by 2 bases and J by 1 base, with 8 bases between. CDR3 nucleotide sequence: TGTGCCATCAGTGAGGGGGCGACCCAAGAGACCCAGTACTTC. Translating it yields CAISEGATQETQYF.

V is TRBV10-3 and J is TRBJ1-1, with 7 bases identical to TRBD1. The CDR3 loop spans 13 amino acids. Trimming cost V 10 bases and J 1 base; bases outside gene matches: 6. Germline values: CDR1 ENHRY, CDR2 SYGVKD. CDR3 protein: CANGRDRNTEAFF. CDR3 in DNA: TGTGCCAACGGGAGGGACAGGAACACTGAAGCTTTCTTT.

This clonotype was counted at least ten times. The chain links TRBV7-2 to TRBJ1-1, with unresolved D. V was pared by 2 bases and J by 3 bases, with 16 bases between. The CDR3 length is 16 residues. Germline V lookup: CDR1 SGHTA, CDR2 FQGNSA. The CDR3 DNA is TGTGCCAGCAGCTTACTTCCAGGCGGACTGGACACTGAAGCTTTCTTT. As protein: CASSLLPGGLDTEAFF.

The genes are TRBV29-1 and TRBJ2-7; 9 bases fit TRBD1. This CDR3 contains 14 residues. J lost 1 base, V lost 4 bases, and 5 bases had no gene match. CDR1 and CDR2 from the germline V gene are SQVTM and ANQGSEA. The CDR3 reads CSVGGDRGSYEQYF. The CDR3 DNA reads TGCAGCGTTGGGGGAGACAGGGGGTCCTACGAGCAGTACTTC.

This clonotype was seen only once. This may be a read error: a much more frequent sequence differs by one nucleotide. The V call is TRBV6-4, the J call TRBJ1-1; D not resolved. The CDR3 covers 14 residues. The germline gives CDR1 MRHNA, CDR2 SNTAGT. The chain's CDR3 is CACSESARRSVAFF. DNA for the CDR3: TGTGCCTGCAGTGAGAGTGCCAGGAGGTCTGTGGCTTTCTTT.